Listed below are T cell receptor beta chains from one sample, sequenced in a study of T cells after yellow fever vaccination. MiXCR, applied by TCRdb to the 5' RACE reads, yields one record per CDR3 protein. The table has 200,000 to 250,000 distinct CDR3 sequences, 6.5% to 8.5% seen once. The sample here was CD4+ T cells sorted from PBMCs, taken 15 days after the yellow fever booster vaccination. The receptors originated from a man aged 25 to 45 who received the YFV17D yellow fever vaccine. Both conserved end residues are part of each CDR3. Expanded clones get a size class; other rows say once, few or many, or leave the size out.

v_gene	abundance	j_gene	CDR3aa
TRBV21-1	-	TRBJ2-5	CASSKKRQTGAYQETQYF
TRBV11-2	many	TRBJ2-5	CASSSRGLAGGPSEETQYF
TRBV2	many	TRBJ1-2	CASSDWSYGYTF
TRBV20-1	-	TRBJ2-1	CSARPRDYYNEQFF
TRBV29-1	few	TRBJ2-3	CSVAPGRPPDTQYF
TRBV24-1	few	TRBJ2-1	CATSSPGTGTYEQFF
TRBV10-3	-	TRBJ2-1	CASGEMTSYNEQFF
TRBV5-4	-	TRBJ2-1	CASSLAARGHEQFF
TRBV20-1	-	TRBJ2-2	CSASIPGTGGTGELFF
TRBV7-3	-	TRBJ2-7	CASSELLSGTPSSSYEQYF
TRBV11-2	-	TRBJ2-6	CASRLIAGANVLTF
TRBV5-1	few	TRBJ2-1	CASRPAGGRWDEQFF
TRBV5-4	many	TRBJ2-5	CASSPGGGEETQYF
TRBV7-9	-	TRBJ2-1	CASPPAGGFNEQFF
TRBV11-2	many	TRBJ1-5	CASSLWGGNQPQHF
TRBV4-1	-	TRBJ2-5	CASSQVGIGTINF
TRBV5-1	few	TRBJ1-2	CASSLEDRRQGYTF
TRBV20-1	few	TRBJ2-1	CSASGLAGGYREQFF
TRBV29-1	many	TRBJ2-5	CSFHPGTGRETQYF
TRBV6-5	-	TRBJ2-7	CASSYDSGRPYEQYF
TRBV20-1	-	TRBJ2-1	CSARRGGTYNEQFF
TRBV19	-	TRBJ2-1	CASSAGPPVF